The 3 T cell receptor beta chains listed next were all sequenced from one sample in a study of CD8 T cells in Susac syndrome. RNA in amounts of about 0.5 to 1 ug was reverse transcribed with random hexamers. TCRdb re-derived calls from the immunoSEQ multiplex PCR reads in MiXCR, one entry per CDR3 protein. The table records just over 80,000 distinct CDR3 sequences, approximately 94% of them present only once. Material: CD8+ T cells from PBMCs. These receptors were collected from a human donor in good health.

This chain links TRBV7-9 with TRBJ2-5; 11 bases agree with TRBD2. Germline lookup yields CDR1 SEHNR and CDR2 FQNEAQ (reference sequence). Losses at the gene ends were 2 bases for V and 4 bases for J; bases not matched to a gene: 15. The CDR3 has 19 amino acids. Written as DNA, the CDR3 is TGTGCCAGCAGCTTATTCCCCCGCGCGACTAGCGGGGCCCCAGAGACCCAGTACTTC. This gives the protein CASSLFPRATSGAPETQYF.

The chain recombines TRBV9 with TRBJ1-5; possible D gene TRBD1, 5 bases. Per germline, CDR1 SGDLS and CDR2 YYNGEE. The CDR3 extends over 14 amino acids. Trimming shortened V by 2 bases and J by 1 base, and 7 bases separated the two germline ends. DNA of the CDR3: TGTGCCAGCAGCGTTGACAGCAGCAATCAGCCCCAGCATTTT. Amino acid sequence: CASSVDSSNQPQHF.

The chain recombines TRBV20-1 with TRBJ1-1; perhaps TRBD1 as D (5 bases). This CDR3 is built from 12 residues. The germline V gene encodes CDR1 DFQATT and CDR2 SNEGSKA (reference sequence). The ends were cut back, 4 bases at V and 7 bases at J, with 13 bases in the middle. The CDR3 DNA is TGCAGTGCTAAGGAGGGGACCGATGAAGCTTTCTTT. Translation: CSAKEGTDEAFF.